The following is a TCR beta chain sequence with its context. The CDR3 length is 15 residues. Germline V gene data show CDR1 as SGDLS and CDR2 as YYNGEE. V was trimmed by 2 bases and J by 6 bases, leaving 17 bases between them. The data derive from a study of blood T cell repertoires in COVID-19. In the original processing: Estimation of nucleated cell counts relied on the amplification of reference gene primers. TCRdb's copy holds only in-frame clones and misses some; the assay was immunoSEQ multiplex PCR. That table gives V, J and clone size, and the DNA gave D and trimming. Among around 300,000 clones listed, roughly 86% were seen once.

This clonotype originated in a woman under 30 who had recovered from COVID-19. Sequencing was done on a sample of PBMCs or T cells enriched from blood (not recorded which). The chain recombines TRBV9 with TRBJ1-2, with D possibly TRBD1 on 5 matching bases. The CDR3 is CASSVTSDRTHGYTF. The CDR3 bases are TGTGCCAGCAGCGTCACGTCAGACAGAACCCATGGCTACACCTTC.